A single sample gave rise to the 18 T cell receptor beta chains below, sequenced in a study of blood T cell repertoires in COVID-19. Using immunoSEQ multiplex PCR, the repertoire was profiled, and TCRdb retains in-frame clones only, with some absent. The sample carries about 250,000 clones, 80% to 90% recorded once. The sequenced sample consisted of PBMCs or T cells enriched from blood (not recorded which). The receptors derive from a woman aged 30 to 39 who had recovered from COVID-19.

This chain links TRBV6-2 or TRBV6-3 with TRBJ1-5, with D perhaps matching TRBD1 (6 bases). Looked up from germline, CDR1 is MNHEY and CDR2 is SVGEGT. The CDR3 extends over 18 amino acids. The V gene lost 2 bases and the J gene lost 0 bases, with 17 bases spanning the gap. CDR3 sequence (DNA): TGTGCCAGCAGTTACGGGACCGGACAGCCTAATAGCAATCAGCCCCAGCATTTT. Translation gives CASSYGTGQPNSNQPQHF.

The chain joins TRBV28 to TRBJ1-1; D is ambiguous. Germline V gene data show CDR1 as MDHEN and CDR2 as SYDVKM. V was shortened by 7 bases and J by 0 bases, with 9 bases between the two germline ends. The CDR3 runs 13 residues. The CDR3 is CASTNRMNTEAFF. The CDR3 coding sequence is TGTGCCAGCACTAACAGAATGAACACTGAAGCTTTCTTT.

This sequence joins TRBV4-1 and TRBJ1-4; unclear D gene. Germline CDR1 MGHRA, CDR2 YSYEKL. Trimming took 2 bases from V and 7 from J, leaving 11 bases between them. The CDR3 is 14 amino acids. In DNA, the CDR3 is TGCGCCAGCAGCCAAAGGTTAGGGAGTGAAAAACTGTTTTTT. It specifies CASSQRLGSEKLFF.

This clone came up once. This rearrangement joins TRBV28 to TRBJ2-5; weak D call: TRBD2 (6 bases). Germline CDR1 reads MDHEN; CDR2 reads SYDVKM. The CDR3 is 18 residues long. V was clipped by 2 bases and J by 4 bases, with 23 bases between them. Here the CDR3 reads CASSLRSRRGNERETQYF. DNA of the CDR3: TGTGCCAGCAGTTTACGGTCCAGGAGGGGCAATGAGAGAGAGACCCAGTACTTC. Together with reference TRBV28 and TRBJ2-5, the CDR3 gives the full variable domain: DVKVTQSSRYLVKRTGEKVFLECVQDMDHENMFWYRQDPGLGLRLIYFSYDVKMKEKGDIPEGYSVSREKKERFSLILESASTNQTSMYLCASSLRSRRGNERETQYFGPGTRLLVL.

The gene calls are TRBV6-5 and TRBJ1-1; TRBD1 aligns across 9 bases. The V and J ends lost 4 bases and 11 bases, in that order; junction bases with no gene match: 14. Germline V gene data show CDR1 as MNHEY and CDR2 as SVGAGI. This CDR3 region has 15 residues. This CDR3 is CASSSIRDREIVAFF. The CDR3 nucleotides read TGTGCCAGCAGTTCCATTCGGGACAGGGAAATTGTGGCTTTCTTT.

This clone was seen once. The gene calls are TRBV5-1 and TRBJ1-5; 11 nucleotides line up with TRBD1. The V segment lost 0 bases and the J segment 7 bases; nucleotides outside the gene matches: 3. The CDR3 contains 15 residues. Germline V gives CDR1 SGHRS, CDR2 YFSETQ. The CDR3 sequence is CASSLGTGGEQPQHF. Here the CDR3 DNA reads TGCGCCAGCAGCTTGGGGACAGGGGGCGAGCAGCCCCAGCATTTT.

V gene TRBV28 combines with J gene TRBJ1-1; D gene uncertain. V lost 10 bases, J lost 2 bases, and 17 bases lay in between. CDR3 length equals 14 residues. Germline lookup yields CDR1 MDHEN and CDR2 SYDVKM. This chain's CDR3 is CAIEDGNSNTEAFF. DNA for the CDR3: TGTGCCATAGAAGACGGCAACAGTAACACTGAAGCTTTCTTT. The whole variable domain, filled in from reference TRBV28 and TRBJ1-1, reads DVKVTQSSRYLVKRTGEKVFLECVQDMDHENMFWYRQDPGLGLRLIYFSYDVKMKEKGDIPEGYSVSREKKERFSLILESASTNQTSMYLCAIEDGNSNTEAFFGQGTRLTVV.

This chain joins TRBV27 and TRBJ2-2; 11 bases line up with TRBD2. V trimming: 10 bases; J trimming: 5 bases; junction bases outside the gene matches: 9. This CDR3 comprises 15 residues. From germline, CDR1 is MNHEY and CDR2 SMNVEV (reference sequence). Written as DNA, the CDR3 is TGTGCCACCGGGACTAGCGGAATTTTAACCGGGGAGCTGTTTTTT. Protein product: CATGTSGILTGELFF.

The chain uses TRBV28 and TRBJ2-2; TRBD2 agrees at 9 bases. The CDR3 spans 16 residues. The trim removed 3 bases at V and 5 bases at J, leaving 7 bases unmatched. Germline CDR1 MDHEN, CDR2 SYDVKM. The CDR3 spells CASSFISGGWTGELFF. The CDR3 DNA follows: TGTGCCAGCAGTTTTATTAGCGGGGGCTGGACCGGGGAGCTGTTTTTT. The variable domain in full, with the rest retrieved from reference TRBV28 and TRBJ2-2, is DVKVTQSSRYLVKRTGEKVFLECVQDMDHENMFWYRQDPGLGLRLIYFSYDVKMKEKGDIPEGYSVSREKKERFSLILESASTNQTSMYLCASSFISGGWTGELFFGEGSRLTVL.

The rearrangement uses TRBV4-2 and TRBJ2-1; 7 nucleotides match TRBD2. In germline, CDR1 is LGHNA, CDR2 YNFKEQ. CDR3 length equals 14 residues. With 7 bases clipped from V and 9 bases from J, the junction kept 12 bases outside the gene matches. The CDR3 DNA follows: TGTGCCAGCACGGGATCGCGGGAGTGGTCTGAGCAGTTCTTC. Residues: CASTGSREWSEQFF.

The CDR3, as DNA: TGTGCCAGCAGTGACGGGACACCTGGAAACACCATATATTTT. It is translated as CASSDGTPGNTIYF. The J gene is TRBJ1-3, the V gene TRBV28; TRBD1 might be the D (6 bases). Germline V gene data show CDR1 as MDHEN and CDR2 as SYDVKM. The CDR3 spans 14 residues. Trimming shortened V by 5 bases and J by 2 bases, and 10 bases separated the two germline ends.

The genes are TRBV10-1 and TRBJ2-1; 12 bases map to TRBD2. This CDR3 spans 14 amino acids. V lost 8 bases, J lost 11 bases, and 10 bases stayed unmatched. In germline, CDR1 is WNHNN, CDR2 SYGVQD (reference sequence). The CDR3 loop is CASDNGLAGSKQFF. As DNA, the CDR3 is TGCGCCAGCGACAACGGACTAGCGGGATCAAAGCAGTTCTTC.

J is TRBJ2-7 and V is TRBV7-8; 7 nucleotides align to TRBD1. The CDR3 runs to 12 residues. Trimming at V came to 5 bases and at J to 4 bases, leaving 2 bases not matched to a gene. CDR1 is SGHVS, CDR2 FQNEAQ, per germline. CDR3 region: CASSPTGYEQYF. The CDR3 region has the DNA TGTGCCAGCAGCCCGACAGGGTACGAGCAGTACTTC.

The V gene is TRBV30, the J gene TRBJ1-2; D is perhaps TRBD1 (6 bases). CDR3 length: 14 residues. Germline CDR1 GTSNPN, CDR2 SVGIG (reference sequence). V shed 5 bases and J shed 3 bases, with 16 bases lying between them. The CDR3 coding sequence is TGTGCCTGGGTCGAACAGGGAAATGACTATGGCTACACCTTC. Its translation is CAWVEQGNDYGYTF.

The gene calls are TRBV6-1 and TRBJ1-6; 7 bases line up with TRBD1. Germline CDR1 is MNHNS and CDR2 is SASEGT. The CDR3 runs 17 residues. The V and J ends lost 2 bases and 3 bases, in that order; junction bases with no gene match: 7. DNA for the CDR3: TGTGCCAGCAGTGAAAATACAGGGGTTCACTATAATTCACCCCTCCACTTT. Protein sequence: CASSENTGVHYNSPLHF.

The V and J genes are TRBV5-1 and TRBJ2-7, with 7 bases matching TRBD1. The V and J ends lost 2 bases and 3 bases, in that order; junction bases with no gene match: 5. The CDR3 has 14 amino acids. From germline, CDR1 is SGHRS and CDR2 YFSETQ. Here the CDR3 DNA reads TGCGCCAGCAGCTTACAGGGGTCTAACTACGAGCAGTACTTC. It is translated as CASSLQGSNYEQYF.

The chain uses TRBV7-3 and TRBJ2-6; no clear D gene. The V end lost 7 bases, the J end lost 0 bases, and 7 bases lay between the germline ends. This CDR3 has 14 residues. Looked up from germline, CDR1 is SGHTA and CDR2 is FQGTGA. DNA for the CDR3: TGTGCCAGCAAAACCAGCTCTGGGGCCAACGTCCTGACTTTC. Translating gives CASKTSSGANVLTF.

This clone was counted a single time. CDR3 residues: CASSQDLRGHTIYF. The CDR3 region has the DNA TGTGCCAGCAGCCAAGACCTCAGGGGGCACACCATATATTTT. The chain couples TRBV14 to TRBJ1-3, with 8 positions matching TRBD1. V dropped 0 bases and J dropped 8; count of bases not matched to a gene: 3. Germline V gene data show CDR1 as SGHDN and CDR2 as FVKESK. The CDR3 sequence is 14 residues long.